The clone carrying this TCR beta chain was seen many times. The antigen remains unidentified. This CDR3 is built from 15 residues. Trimming left V 4 bases short and J 5 bases short, with 18 bases between. Germline assignment: CDR1 SGHRS and CDR2 YFSETQ. The data belong to a study of spatial heterogeneity in lung cancer. Study at large: The study consistently detected more beta-chain than alpha-chain sequences. General study findings and limits: Expanded tumor TCRs that were ubiquitous appeared in blood more at resection than follow-up.

Each molecule of TCR cDNA was tagged with one unique molecular identifier. TCRdb ran MiXCR on the 5' RACE reads and lists one entry per CDR3 protein. The sample has 40,000 to 50,000 distinct CDR3 sequences, roughly 13% seen once. Time point: sample taken at primary tumor resection. No cell sorting; template was whole RNA from tumor, lung tissue or PBMC. Samples were obtained from around 73 donors, all untreated early-stage non-small cell lung cancer patients. This sequence originates from a male donor with early-stage non-small cell lung cancer. The sequences come from PBMCs, collected at surgery. This chain connects TRBV5-1 to TRBJ2-5; maybe TRBD1 (7 bases). The CDR3 bases are TGCGCCAGCAGCGGCGGGACAGCCCCGGGGGAGACCCAGTACTTC. This encodes CASSGGTAPGETQYF.